This T cell receptor (beta chain) stems from a study of blood T cell repertoires in COVID-19 (dated by TCRdb to the early 2020s). Broadly, across the study: Samples from collaborators originated in the United States, Italy and Spain and spanned both the acute and convalescent phases of COVID-19. The material from the prospective study consisted of cDNA or gDNA derived from T cells, B-cell-depleted T cells, or PBMCs. The dataset comprised deeply sampled blood TCRbeta repertoires from subjects exposed to, actively infected with, or recovered from COVID-19. The repertoires were made available in a free public database intended to serve as a resource for research on the immune response to SARS-CoV-2. The samples were drawn from two sources: the first 160 participants of the ongoing ImmuneRACE study, and 1,000 to 1,500 subjects contributed by 6 global collaborators. Nearly every sample came with metadata listing a de-identified subject ID, COVID-19 status, age in years and sex. Where HLA class I and class II types were available, the types were taken from metadata supplied by the sample provider, not from assay-based typing. The paper's findings and limits, for the study overall: How much clinical and demographic metadata was included differed by source and by participant, and the metadata was provided uncurated.

TCRbeta CDR3 regions were amplified from genomic DNA by means of the immunoSEQ Assay, a bias-controlled multiplex PCR. The paper's data handling went like this. The number of nucleated cells in each sample was estimated by amplification of reference gene primers within the assay. Sequence reads were collapsed and filtered to measure the absolute abundance of every unique TCRbeta CDR3 rearrangement. For each sample, productive Simpson clonality was calculated as the square root of Simpson's diversity index across productive rearrangements. In its TCRdb copy, this immuneACCESS table keeps in-frame sequences only and misses some clones. Where compared with another copy, unresolved V genes explain less than half of these, and the others have no known cause. V and J calls and clone size are those listed in that table; D and trimming were worked out from the DNA. In this sample the table shows roughly 230,000 clones, 70% to 85% of which occur a single time. Of the sample, roughly 3.5% is held by the ten largest clones.

From the cysteine through the phenylalanine, the CDR3 covers 13 amino acids. The kept DNA is CDR3 alone, 39 bases in frame from the first base. Sequences SNHLY (CDR1) and FYNNEI (CDR2) are obtained from the germline V gene. V was cut back by 5 bases and J by 4 bases, leaving a gap of 11 bases between them. In the prospective study, participants were 18 to 89 years old, resided in 24 geographic areas of the United States, and were enrolled through a virtual design. In the prospective study, participants were assigned to cohorts based on the clinical history participants reported in a screening survey and a study questionnaire. Recovered participants in ImmuneRACE Cohort 3 were defined by two consecutive negative NP/OP PCR tests, clearance by a healthcare professional, or resolution of symptoms. Mobile phlebotomists in the prospective study collected whole blood, serum and a nasopharyngeal or oropharyngeal swab from every participant. Additional blood draws and questionnaires over an approximately 2-month period could optionally be provided by prospective study participants. Before DNA extraction, prospective study blood samples were shipped either frozen or at room temperature.

With respect to this clone: Which antigen it targets is not known. No much larger clone exists at a distance of one base, and base qualities are not known.

The sequence was collected from a woman in her fifties or sixties who had recovered from COVID-19. The sequence is built from TRBV2 and TRBJ1-2, with no reliable assignment of the D segment. Sequencing was performed on PBMCs or T cells enriched from blood (not recorded which). The CDR3 loop reads CASSPLVSYGYTF. The base sequence is TGTGCCAGCAGTCCTCTGGTCAGCTATGGCTACACCTTC.